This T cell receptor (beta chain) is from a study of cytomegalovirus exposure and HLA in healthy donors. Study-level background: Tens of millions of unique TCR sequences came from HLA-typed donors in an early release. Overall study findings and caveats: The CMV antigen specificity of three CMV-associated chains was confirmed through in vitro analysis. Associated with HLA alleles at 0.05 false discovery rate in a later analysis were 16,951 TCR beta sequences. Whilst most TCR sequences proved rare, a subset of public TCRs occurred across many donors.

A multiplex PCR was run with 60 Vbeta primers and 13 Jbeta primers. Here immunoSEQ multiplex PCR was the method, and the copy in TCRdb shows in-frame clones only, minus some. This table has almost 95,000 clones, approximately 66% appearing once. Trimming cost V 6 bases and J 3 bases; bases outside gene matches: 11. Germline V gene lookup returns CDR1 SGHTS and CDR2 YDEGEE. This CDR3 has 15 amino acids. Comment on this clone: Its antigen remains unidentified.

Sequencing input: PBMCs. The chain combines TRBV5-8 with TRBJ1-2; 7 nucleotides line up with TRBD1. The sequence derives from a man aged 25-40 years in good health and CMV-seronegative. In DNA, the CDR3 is TGTGCCAGCACGAAGCAGGGGGTAAACCACTATGGCTACACCTTC. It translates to CASTKQGVNHYGYTF.